The source of this TCR beta chain is a study of T cells after yellow fever vaccination. As TCR cDNA was made by 5'RACE template switching, a universal primer site and UMIs were added. TCRdb processed the 5' RACE reads anew with MiXCR; each CDR3 protein has one entry. The sample has a few hundred thousand distinct CDR3 sequences; approximately 3.9% are singletons. This clonotype was detected many times. The germline CDR1 and CDR2 sequences are LNHNV and YYDKDF (reference sequence). CDR3 length: 16 amino acids. The V end lost 0 bases, the J end lost 3 bases, and 14 bases lay between the germline ends. The input for sequencing was PBMCs, taken 5 days after the yellow fever booster vaccination. The receptor's source is a man aged 18-30 years who received the YFV17D yellow fever vaccine. The chain couples TRBV15 to TRBJ1-2; perhaps TRBD1 as D (5 bases). This chain's CDR3 is CATSRDLGGGDYGYTF. In DNA form, the CDR3 reads TGTGCCACCAGCAGAGATCTAGGCGGGGGAGACTATGGCTACACCTTC.